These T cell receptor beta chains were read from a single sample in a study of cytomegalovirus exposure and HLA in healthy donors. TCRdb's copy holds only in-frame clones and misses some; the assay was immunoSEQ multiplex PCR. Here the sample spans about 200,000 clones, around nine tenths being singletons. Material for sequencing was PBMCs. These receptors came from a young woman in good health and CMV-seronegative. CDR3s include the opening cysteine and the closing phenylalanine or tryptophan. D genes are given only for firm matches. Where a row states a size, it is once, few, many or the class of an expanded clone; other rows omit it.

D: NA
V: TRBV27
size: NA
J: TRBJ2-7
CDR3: CASAYLGAGSDEQYF
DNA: TGTGCCAGCGCCTACTTAGGGGCGGGATCTGACGAGCAGTACTTC

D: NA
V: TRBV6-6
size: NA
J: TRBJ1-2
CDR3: CASSYGGEPNYGYTF
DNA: TGTGCCAGCAGTTACGGCGGGGAACCCAACTATGGCTACACCTTC

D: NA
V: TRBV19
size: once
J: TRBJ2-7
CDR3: CASSITPQYEQYF
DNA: TGTGCCAGTAGTATTACCCCCCAGTACGAGCAGTACTTC

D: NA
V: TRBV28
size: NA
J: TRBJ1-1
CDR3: CASSLGTLFTEAFF
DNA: TGTGCCAGCAGTCTCGGGACACTCTTCACTGAAGCTTTCTTT

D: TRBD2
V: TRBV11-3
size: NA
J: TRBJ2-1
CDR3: CASSLASGRGNEQFF
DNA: TGTGCCAGCAGCTTAGCTAGCGGGAGAGGAAATGAGCAGTTCTTC

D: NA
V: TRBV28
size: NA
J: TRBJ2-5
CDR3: CASSFRETQYF
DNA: TGTGCCAGCAGTTTCAGGGAGACCCAGTACTTC

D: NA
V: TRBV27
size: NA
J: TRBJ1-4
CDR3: CASTLIRGEKLFF
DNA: TGTGCCAGCACCCTAATCCGGGGAGAAAAACTGTTTTTT

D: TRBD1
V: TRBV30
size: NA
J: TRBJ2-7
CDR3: CAWSLWTGGYEQYF
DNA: TGTGCCTGGAGTTTGTGGACAGGGGGTTACGAGCAGTACTTC

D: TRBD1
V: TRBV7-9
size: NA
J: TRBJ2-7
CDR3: CASSAQTGTAPYEQYF
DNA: TGTGCCAGCAGCGCCCAAACCGGGACAGCACCCTACGAGCAGTACTTC

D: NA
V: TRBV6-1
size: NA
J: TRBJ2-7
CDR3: CASSAQGSYEQYF
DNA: TGTGCCAGCAGTGCCCAGGGCTCCTACGAGCAGTACTTC

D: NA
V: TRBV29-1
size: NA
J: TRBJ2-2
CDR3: CSVGSGANTGELFF
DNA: TGCAGCGTTGGGTCAGGGGCGAACACCGGGGAGCTGTTTTTT

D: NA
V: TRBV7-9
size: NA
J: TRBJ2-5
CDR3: CASIKNQRMGETQYF
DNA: TGTGCCAGCATCAAAAACCAGCGGATGGGAGAGACCCAGTACTTC

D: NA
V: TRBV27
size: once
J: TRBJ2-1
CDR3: CASSLSMEREQFF
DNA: TGTGCCAGCAGTCTGTCCATGGAGCGGGAGCAGTTCTTC

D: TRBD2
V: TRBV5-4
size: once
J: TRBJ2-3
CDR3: CASSSPGLAGTDTQYF
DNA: TGTGCCAGCAGCAGCCCCGGACTAGCGGGGACAGATACGCAGTATTTT

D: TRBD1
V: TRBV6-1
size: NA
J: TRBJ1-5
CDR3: CASNRGTYSNQPQHF
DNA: TGTGCCAGCAACAGGGGGACTTATAGCAATCAGCCCCAGCATTTT

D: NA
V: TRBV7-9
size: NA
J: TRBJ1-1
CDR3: CASSPLGPEAFF
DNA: TGTGCCAGCAGCCCCCTTGGGCCTGAAGCTTTCTTT

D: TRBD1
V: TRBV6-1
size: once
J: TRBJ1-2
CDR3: CASSQITGADYGYTF
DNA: TGTGCCAGCAGCCAAATCACAGGGGCGGACTATGGCTACACCTTC